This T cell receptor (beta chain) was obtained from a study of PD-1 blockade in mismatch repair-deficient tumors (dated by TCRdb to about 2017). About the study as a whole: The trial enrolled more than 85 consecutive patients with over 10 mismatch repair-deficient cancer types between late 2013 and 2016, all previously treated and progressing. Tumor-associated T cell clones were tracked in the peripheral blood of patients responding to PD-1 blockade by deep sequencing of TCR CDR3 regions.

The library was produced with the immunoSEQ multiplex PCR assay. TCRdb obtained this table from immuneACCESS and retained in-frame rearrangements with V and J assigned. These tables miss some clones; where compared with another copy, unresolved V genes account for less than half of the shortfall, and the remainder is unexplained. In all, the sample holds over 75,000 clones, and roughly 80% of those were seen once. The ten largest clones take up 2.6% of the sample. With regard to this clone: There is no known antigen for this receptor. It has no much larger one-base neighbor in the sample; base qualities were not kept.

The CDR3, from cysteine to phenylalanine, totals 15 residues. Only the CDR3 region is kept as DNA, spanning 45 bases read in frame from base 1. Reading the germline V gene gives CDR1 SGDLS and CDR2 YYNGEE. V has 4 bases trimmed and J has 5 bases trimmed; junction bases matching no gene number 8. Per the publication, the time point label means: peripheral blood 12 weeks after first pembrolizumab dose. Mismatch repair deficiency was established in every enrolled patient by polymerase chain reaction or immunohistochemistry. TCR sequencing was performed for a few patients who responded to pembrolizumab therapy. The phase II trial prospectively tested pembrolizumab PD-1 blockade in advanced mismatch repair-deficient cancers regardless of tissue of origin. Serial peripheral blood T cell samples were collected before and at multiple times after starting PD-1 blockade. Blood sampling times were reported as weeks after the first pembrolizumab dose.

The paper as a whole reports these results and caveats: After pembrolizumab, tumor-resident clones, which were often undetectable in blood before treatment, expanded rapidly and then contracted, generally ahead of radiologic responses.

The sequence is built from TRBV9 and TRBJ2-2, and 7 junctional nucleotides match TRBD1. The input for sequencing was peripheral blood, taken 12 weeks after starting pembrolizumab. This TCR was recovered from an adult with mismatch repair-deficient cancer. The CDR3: CASSLSTGSTGELFF. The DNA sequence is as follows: TGTGCCAGCAGCTTATCGACAGGGAGTACCGGGGAGCTGTTTTTT.